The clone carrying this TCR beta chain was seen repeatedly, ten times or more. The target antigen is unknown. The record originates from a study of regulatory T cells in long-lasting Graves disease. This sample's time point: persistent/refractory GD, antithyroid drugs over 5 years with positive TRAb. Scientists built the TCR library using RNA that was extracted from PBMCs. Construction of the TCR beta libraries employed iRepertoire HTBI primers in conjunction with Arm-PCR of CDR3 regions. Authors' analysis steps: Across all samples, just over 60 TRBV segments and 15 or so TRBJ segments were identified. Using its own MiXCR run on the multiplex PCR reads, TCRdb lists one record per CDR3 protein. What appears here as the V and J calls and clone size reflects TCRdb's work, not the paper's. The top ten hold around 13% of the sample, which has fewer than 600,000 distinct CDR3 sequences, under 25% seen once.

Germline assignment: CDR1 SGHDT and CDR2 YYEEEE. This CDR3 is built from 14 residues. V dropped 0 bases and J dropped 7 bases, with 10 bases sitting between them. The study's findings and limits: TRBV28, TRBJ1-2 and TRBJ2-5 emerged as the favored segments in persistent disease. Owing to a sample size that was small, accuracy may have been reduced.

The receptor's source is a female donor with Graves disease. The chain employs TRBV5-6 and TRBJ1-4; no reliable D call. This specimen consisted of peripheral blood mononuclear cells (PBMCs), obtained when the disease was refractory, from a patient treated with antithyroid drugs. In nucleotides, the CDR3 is TGTGCCAGCAGCTTGGTAGGAGTCGCTGAAAAACTGTTTTTT. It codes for CASSLVGVAEKLFF.